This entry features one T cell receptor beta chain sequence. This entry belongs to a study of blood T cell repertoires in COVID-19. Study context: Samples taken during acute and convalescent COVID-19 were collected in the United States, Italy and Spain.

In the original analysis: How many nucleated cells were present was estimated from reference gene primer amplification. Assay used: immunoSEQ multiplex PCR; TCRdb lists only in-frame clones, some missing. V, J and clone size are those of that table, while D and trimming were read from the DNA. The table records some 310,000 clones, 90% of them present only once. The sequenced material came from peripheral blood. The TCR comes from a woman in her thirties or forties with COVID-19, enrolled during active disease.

CDR3 nucleotides: TGCGCCAGCAGCCAAGATACTTCGGCGGGACAGGCCCTCTCCTACGAGCAGTACTTC. Translation gives CASSQDTSAGQALSYEQYF. The gene calls are TRBV4-1 and TRBJ2-7; 8 bases line up with TRBD1. The CDR3 sequence is 19 residues long. The germline gives CDR1 MGHRA, CDR2 YSYEKL. V shed 0 bases and J 0 bases; nucleotides not matched to a gene: 13.